These T cell receptor beta chains were read from a single sample in a study of identifying expanded T cells in peripheral blood. The method was immunoSEQ multiplex PCR; TCRdb's version includes in-frame clones alone and lacks a portion of them. The table shows around 85,000 clones, with around 91% occurring only once. Input material: blood. All receptors come from a person between 18 and 75 years old in good health. Both conserved end residues are part of each CDR3. The D gene is left open where the match is weak. Some rows mark clone size as missing; the rest say once, few, many or name a class of expanded clone.

d_call	clone_size	v_call	j_call	cdr3_nt	cdr3_aa
TRBD1	few	TRBV7-2	TRBJ2-1	TGTGCCAGCAGCGTGACAGGGGGTTTCTACAATGAGCAGTTCTTC	CASSVTGGFYNEQFF
.	.	TRBV5-8	TRBJ1-4	TGTGCCAGCAGCTTGGAGGGTGGTGAGGGCGGTGAAAAACTGTTTTTT	CASSLEGGEGGEKLFF
TRBD1	few	TRBV2	TRBJ1-5	TGTGCCAGCAGTGAGACAGGGGGCAGTCAGCCCCAGCATTTT	CASSETGGSQPQHF
TRBD1	.	TRBV4-1	TRBJ2-2	TGCGCCAGCAGCCAAGATGACAGGGAATTGGTATACACCGGGGAGCTGTTTTTT	CASSQDDRELVYTGELFF
.	.	TRBV11-2	TRBJ2-2	TGTGCCAGCAGCTCTCGGAGCCTTACCGGGGAGCTGTTTTTT	CASSSRSLTGELFF
TRBD1	.	TRBV4-1	TRBJ1-6	TGCGCCAGCAGCCAACAGACAGGGGCGGGTTCACCCCTCCACTTT	CASSQQTGAGSPLHF
TRBD1	few	TRBV30	TRBJ1-5	TGTGCCTGGAGTAAGGGACAGGGGTGGGAGCCCCAGCATTTT	CAWSKGQGWEPQHF
.	.	TRBV25-1	TRBJ1-4	TGTGCCAGCAGTGAACTAGGGGGAAGGGAAAAACTGTTTTTT	CASSELGGREKLFF
TRBD2	.	TRBV2	TRBJ2-2	TGTGCCAGCAGTGGAGAGGTAGCGGGGACCGGGGAGCTGTTTTTT	CASSGEVAGTGELFF
.	.	TRBV27	TRBJ1-6	TGTGCCAGCAGTTACGGCGGGGGAGGGAAGAGCTCCTATAATTCACCCCTCCACTTT	CASSYGGGGKSSYNSPLHF
.	.	TRBV28	TRBJ1-5	TGTGCCAGCAGTTTCGGGGGCCAGGTATGGCAGCCCCAGCATTTT	CASSFGGQVWQPQHF
TRBD1	once	TRBV10-3	TRBJ2-3	TGTGCCACCGGGGACAGTGAACAGGGATCAGATACGCAGTATTTT	CATGDSEQGSDTQYF
TRBD1	.	TRBV14	TRBJ2-5	TGTGCCAGCAGCCATTGGACAGGCCAACAAGAGACCCAGTACTTC	CASSHWTGQQETQYF
.	.	TRBV19	TRBJ2-5	TGTGCCAGTAGTACCCGTCTTGGGGGGACCGGGGAAGAGACCCAGTACTTC	CASSTRLGGTGEETQYF
.	.	TRBV11-1	TRBJ2-7	TGTGCCAGCAGCTTATGGGACGGCAACTCCTACGAGCAGTACTTC	CASSLWDGNSYEQYF
.	.	TRBV29-1	TRBJ2-3	TGCAGCTCAAACATCGGAGACACAGATACGCAGTATTTT	CSSNIGDTDTQYF
.	once	TRBV10-3	TRBJ1-2	TGTGCCATCAGTGACTACAGTAACTATGGCTACACCTTC	CAISDYSNYGYTF
.	.	TRBV30	TRBJ1-1	TGTGCCCGGAACGGGGCGCCGGGCACTGAAGCTTTCTTT	CARNGAPGTEAFF
.	.	TRBV5-1	TRBJ1-1	TGCGCCAGCAGCTTGGGGGGGATGAACACTGAAGCTTTCTTT	CASSLGGMNTEAFF
.	.	TRBV4-1	TRBJ1-3	TGCGCCAGCAGCCAAACCGACAGGCGCGACTCTGGAAACACCATATATTTT	CASSQTDRRDSGNTIYF
.	.	TRBV11-3	TRBJ2-7	TGTGCCAGCAGCCCCCACCCCCAAAGCGTCCTCGAGCAGTACTTC	CASSPHPQSVLEQYF
TRBD2	.	TRBV5-4	TRBJ2-2	TGTGCCAGCAGCTCTGGGACTAGCGGGGGAGGGTACACCGGGGAGCTGTTTTTT	CASSSGTSGGGYTGELFF
.	.	TRBV11-2	TRBJ1-1	TGTGCCAGCAGCTTAGCCCAGGACACTGAAGCTTTCTTT	CASSLAQDTEAFF
.	.	TRBV9	TRBJ1-2	TGTGCCAGCAGCCTCGGGGGGAGGGCGACCTCCTATGGCTACACCTTC	CASSLGGRATSYGYTF
TRBD2	.	TRBV7-2	TRBJ2-5	TGTGCCAGCAGCTTATCCCTAGCGGGGGTCGGCACCCAGTACTTC	CASSLSLAGVGTQYF
TRBD1	.	TRBV11-2	TRBJ1-3	TGTGCCAGCAGCCGGACAGGAGGAAACACCATATATTTT	CASSRTGGNTIYF